These 2 T cell receptor beta chains were all obtained from the same sample, sequenced in a study of T cell clonotyping in hematopoietic cell transplantation. Documented time point: recipient sample about 28 days before transplant, after cytoreduction. TCRdb keeps only in-frame clones here, not all; method: immunoSEQ multiplex PCR. There are roughly 50,000 clones in the sample; 86% occur only once, and less than 6.5% lies in the top ten. The sequencing used peripheral blood mononuclear cells, collected before stem cell transplant. These receptors all come from a man aged 60-69 years with biphenotypic leukemia. Some clones in this sample may be carry-over from other donors' samples.

V is TRBV7-6 and J is TRBJ2-1, with TRBD2 matching over 8 bases. The CDR3 totals 15 residues. From germline, CDR1 is SGHVS and CDR2 FNYEAQ. The ends lost 5 bases at V and 5 bases at J; junction bases unmatched: 8. CDR3 coding DNA: TGTGCCAGCAGCCCAGCGGGAGAGGTAGACAATGAGCAGTTCTTC. Translated, it gives CASSPAGEVDNEQFF. The full variable domain, completed using reference TRBV7-6 and TRBJ2-1, is GAGVSQSPRYKVTKRGQDVALRCDPISGHVSLYWYRQALGQGPEFLTYFNYEAQQDKSGLPNDRFSAERPEGSISTLTIQRTEQRDSAMYRCASSPAGEVDNEQFFGPGTRLTVL.

The DNA of the CDR3 is TGTGCCAGCAGCCAAGATTTCGCTACTAGCACAGATACGCAGTATTTT. Translation: CASSQDFATSTDTQYF. V and J are TRBV4-2 and TRBJ2-3; D remains ambiguous. The CDR3 runs to 16 residues. Germline V lookup: CDR1 LGHNA, CDR2 YNFKEQ. Trimming pared 0 bases from V and 0 bases from J, leaving 10 bases between.